Below, 13 T cell receptor beta chains from the same sample are listed, as sequenced in a study of blood T cell repertoires in COVID-19. Measured with immunoSEQ multiplex PCR; TCRdb has only the in-frame clones, and not every one. The table shows about 320,000 clones, with 90% occurring only once. The source material was PBMCs or T cells enriched from blood (not recorded which). All receptors come from a man aged 55 to 69 who had recovered from COVID-19.

The genes are TRBV4-3 and TRBJ2-3; D uncertain. The CDR3 consists of 14 residues. V lost 4 bases, J lost 1 base, and 9 bases lay in between. Germline CDR1 and CDR2: LGHNA and YSLEER. The CDR3 DNA is TGCGCCAGCAGCCCCGACATGCGCACAGATACGCAGTATTTT. Translating it yields CASSPDMRTDTQYF.

V gene TRBV7-3 combines with J gene TRBJ2-1, with a possible D match to TRBD2 (7 bases). CDR3 length: 16 amino acids. The V gene lost 1 base and the J gene lost 4 bases, with 14 bases spanning the gap. Germline values: CDR1 SGHTA, CDR2 FQGTGA. The CDR3 nucleotides read TGTGCCAGCAGCTTAATCACAGGGCGGGGGTACAATGAGCAGTTCTTC. Translation: CASSLITGRGYNEQFF. Complete variable domain (other parts from reference TRBV7-3 and TRBJ2-1): GAGVSQTPSNKVTEKGKYVELRCDPISGHTALYWYRQSLGQGPEFLIYFQGTGAADDSGLPNDRFFAVRPEGSVSTLKIQRTERGDSAVYLCASSLITGRGYNEQFFGPGTRLTVL.

The chain is built from TRBV5-1 and TRBJ1-2, with D maybe TRBD1 (5 bases). The CDR3 sequence is 16 residues long. Germline CDR1 and CDR2: SGHRS and YFSETQ. V was clipped by 4 bases and J by 0 bases, with 16 bases between them. The CDR3: CASSNPDTPSNYGYTF. CDR3 sequence (DNA): TGCGCCAGCAGCAACCCGGACACACCATCTAACTATGGCTACACCTTC.

The chain is built from TRBV18 and TRBJ1-4, with D tentatively TRBD1 (5 bases). Germline V lookup: CDR1 KGHSH, CDR2 LQKENI. CDR3 length equals 15 residues. Trimming left V 3 bases short and J 4 bases short, with 12 bases between. CDR3 DNA: TGTGCCAGCTCACCCGCCGGGACTTATAATGAAAAACTGTTTTTT. Translated, it gives CASSPAGTYNEKLFF.

The chain joins TRBV7-2 to TRBJ2-5; TRBD1 matches at 7 bases. This CDR3 has 14 amino acids. V lost 4 bases to trimming and J lost 1 base; unmatched junction nucleotides: 3. Germline-derived CDR1 and CDR2 are SGHTA and FQGNSA. CDR3 loop: CASSWGQSQETQYF. Here the CDR3 DNA reads TGTGCCAGCAGCTGGGGACAGTCCCAAGAGACCCAGTACTTC.

The V gene is TRBV24-1, the J gene TRBJ2-2; 10 bases are shared with TRBD1. CDR3 size: 14 residues. The trim removed 5 bases at V and 8 bases at J, leaving 4 bases unmatched. Germline values: CDR1 KGHDR, CDR2 SFDVKD. This chain's CDR3 is CATSGQGARGELFF. CDR3 coding DNA: TGTGCCACCAGTGGACAGGGGGCGCGAGGGGAGCTGTTTTTT.

CDR3 region: CASSLALTGVNEQFF. The CDR3 coding sequence is TGCGCCAGCAGCTTGGCCTTGACAGGGGTCAATGAGCAGTTCTTC. The chain employs TRBV5-1 and TRBJ2-1; 8 bases line up with TRBD1. The V gene's germline CDR1 is SGHRS and CDR2 YFSETQ. The V gene end was trimmed by 0 bases and the J gene end by 6 bases; junction bases not matched to a gene: 5. This CDR3 spans 15 amino acids.

This chain links TRBV19 with TRBJ1-5; 9 nucleotides agree with TRBD1. Germline V gene data show CDR1 as LNHDA and CDR2 as SQIVND (reference sequence). The length of the CDR3 is 15 residues. V gave up 4 bases and J gave up 0 bases; unmatched junction bases: 1. The DNA for the CDR3 is TGTGCCAGTAGTAACAGGGGGCTTAGCAATCAGCCCCAGCATTTT. The encoded protein is CASSNRGLSNQPQHF.

The chain carries TRBV4-1 and TRBJ1-6; 10 nucleotides align to TRBD1. This CDR3 region has 15 residues. Trimming removed 4 bases from V and 5 bases from J; junction bases left unmatched: 2. CDR1 and CDR2 from the germline V gene are MGHRA and YSYEKL. CDR3 nucleotides: TGCGCCAGCAGCCTAGGGACAGGGGATAATTCACCCCTCCACTTT. This gives the protein CASSLGTGDNSPLHF.

The chain employs TRBV4-1 and TRBJ2-3, with TRBD2 matching over 10 bases. Germline CDR1 is MGHRA and CDR2 is YSYEKL. CDR3 size: 17 residues. V was clipped by 4 bases and J by 3 bases; unmatched bases: 10. The CDR3 DNA reads as TGCGCCAGCAGCCGTACCCTCCTACTAGCGGGAACAGATACGCAGTATTTT. It specifies CASSRTLLLAGTDTQYF.

The gene calls are TRBV7-9 and TRBJ2-7; 9 bases match TRBD2. The CDR3 length is 16 residues. V lost 1 base and J lost 5; bases outside the gene matches: 9. Germline CDR1 and CDR2: SEHNR and FQNEAQ (reference sequence). For the CDR3, the DNA is TGTGCCAGCAGCTTAGGCGAGCTAGCGGGGTACCACGAGCAGTACTTC. This sequence encodes CASSLGELAGYHEQYF.

The genes are TRBV29-1 and TRBJ2-7; 10 nucleotides align to TRBD1. Per germline, CDR1 SQVTM and CDR2 ANQGSEA. The CDR3 extends over 15 amino acids. V was pared by 2 bases and J by 6 bases, with 10 bases of the junction left unmatched. The CDR3 nucleotides are TGCAGCGTTGAAAAGTTAGGACAGGGGGTCTTCGAGCAGTACTTC. It encodes CSVEKLGQGVFEQYF.

The gene calls are TRBV25-1 and TRBJ1-1; D gene unclear. Germline-derived CDR1 and CDR2 are MGHDK and SYGVNS. CDR3 size: 15 residues. Trimming took off 2 bases at V and 1 base at J, with 11 bases between the two ends. The CDR3 region has the DNA TGTGCCAGCAGTGAAGGCCGGCAGGCGAACACTGAAGCTTTCTTT. This encodes CASSEGRQANTEAFF. Variable domain in full (rest from reference TRBV25-1 and TRBJ1-1): EADIYQTPRYLVIGTGKKITLECSQTMGHDKMYWYQQDPGMELHLIHYSYGVNSTEKGDLSSESTVSRIRTEHFPLTLESARPSHTSQYLCASSEGRQANTEAFFGQGTRLTVV.